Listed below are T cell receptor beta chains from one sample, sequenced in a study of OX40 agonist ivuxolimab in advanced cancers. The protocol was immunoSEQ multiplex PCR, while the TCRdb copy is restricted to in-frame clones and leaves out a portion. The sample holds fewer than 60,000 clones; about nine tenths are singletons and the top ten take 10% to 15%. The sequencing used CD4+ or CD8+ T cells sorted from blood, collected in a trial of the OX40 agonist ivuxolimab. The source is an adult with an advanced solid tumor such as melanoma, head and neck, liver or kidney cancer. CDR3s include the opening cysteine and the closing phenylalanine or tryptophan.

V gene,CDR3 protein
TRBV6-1,CASTTLAGGREEQFF
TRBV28,CASSKRDYGYTF
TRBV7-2,CASSSPTDTQYF
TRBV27,CASSRRDRLSSGANVLTF
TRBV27,CASSLSQFRGDSAYEQYF
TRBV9,CASSFGQGRDGYTF
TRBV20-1,CSAERDRAQFF
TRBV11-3,CASSLRGTGGDTEAFF
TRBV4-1,CASSQALAGSKDEQYF
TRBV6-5,CASSSYEKLFF
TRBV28,CASSRTSGASYEQYF
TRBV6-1,CASSEFGGGDTQYF
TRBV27,CASSSQGFSDSPLHF
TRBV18,CASSPVSTSYEQYF
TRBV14,CASSPLTGVEQYF
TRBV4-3,CASSAGPSQGAEAFF
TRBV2,CASSGQSNQPQHF
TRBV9,CASSVQGTGANVLTF
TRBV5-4,CASRAGTSGRAQETQYF
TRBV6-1,CASSPTAFEAFF
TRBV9,CASSASTGLSGNTIYF
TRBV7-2,CASSPRLAGGYNEQFF
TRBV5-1,CASSLAGWGVQSTGANVLTF
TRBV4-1,CASSQEGTLLNPHF
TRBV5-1,CASSLDRVGWDEQFF
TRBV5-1,CASSLTSLGGYYGYTF
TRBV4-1,CASSQERTLPDTQYF
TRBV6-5,CASRYGDSPSGTLHF
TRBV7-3,CASSSPGGNYGYTF
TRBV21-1,CASSHGGVHRSETQYF
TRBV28,CASSENRVRGYTF
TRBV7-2,CASSYEANTEAFF
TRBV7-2,CASSSQTGGGRSEQYF
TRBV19,CASSIGRDQETQYF
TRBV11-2,CASSRQGYNSPLHF
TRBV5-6,CASSLEVTSLTGELFF
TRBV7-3,CASSRQVAGANVLTF
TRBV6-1,CASSDQPALQETQYF
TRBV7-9,CASSLAASGGELFF
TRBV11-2,CASSLFVSLGQGNAEAFF
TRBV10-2,CASSLTSVGTDTQYF
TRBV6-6,CASSYGTDYGYTF
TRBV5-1,CASSLGGGAYDNSPLHF
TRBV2,CASGTSNSGNEQYF
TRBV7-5,CARTGRHPAGGPNTQYF
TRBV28,CATHRRGQPQHF
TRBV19,CASSILAGTTYEQYF
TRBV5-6,CASSLEFGQIKNTGELFF
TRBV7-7,CARTSGTIGGLDEKLFF
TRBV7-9,CASSLDSGANVLTF
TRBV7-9,CASSRISGGTDTQYF
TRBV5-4,CASSLGRNTEAFF
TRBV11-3,CASSHRVPSDEQYF
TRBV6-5,CASRFSGARTEAFF